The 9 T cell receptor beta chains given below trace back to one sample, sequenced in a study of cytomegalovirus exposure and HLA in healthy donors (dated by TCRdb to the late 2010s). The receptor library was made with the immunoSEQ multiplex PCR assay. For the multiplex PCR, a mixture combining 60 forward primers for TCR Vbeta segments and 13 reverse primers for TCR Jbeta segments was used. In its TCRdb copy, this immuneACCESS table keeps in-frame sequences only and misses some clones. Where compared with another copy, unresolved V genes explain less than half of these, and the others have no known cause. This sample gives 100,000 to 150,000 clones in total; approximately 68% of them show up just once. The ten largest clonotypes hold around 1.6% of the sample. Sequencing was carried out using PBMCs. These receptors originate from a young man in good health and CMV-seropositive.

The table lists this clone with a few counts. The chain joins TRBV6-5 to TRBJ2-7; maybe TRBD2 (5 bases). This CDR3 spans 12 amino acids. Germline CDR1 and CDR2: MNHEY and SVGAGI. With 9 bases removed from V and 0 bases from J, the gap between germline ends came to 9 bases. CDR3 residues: CASQRFSYEQYF. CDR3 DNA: TGTGCCAGTCAGCGGTTCTCCTACGAGCAGTACTTC.

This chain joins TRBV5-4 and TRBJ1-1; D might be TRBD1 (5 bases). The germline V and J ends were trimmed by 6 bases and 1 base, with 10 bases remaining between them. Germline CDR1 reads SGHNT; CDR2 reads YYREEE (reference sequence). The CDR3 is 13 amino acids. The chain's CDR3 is CASTGGKNTEAFF. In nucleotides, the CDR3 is TGTGCCAGCACGGGGGGGAAGAACACTGAAGCTTTCTTT. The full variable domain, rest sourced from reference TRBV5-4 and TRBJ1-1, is ETGVTQSPTHLIKTRGQQVTLRCSSQSGHNTVSWYQQALGQGPQFIFQYYREEENGRGNFPPRFSGLQFPNYSSELNVNALELDDSALYLCASTGGKNTEAFFGQGTRLTVV.

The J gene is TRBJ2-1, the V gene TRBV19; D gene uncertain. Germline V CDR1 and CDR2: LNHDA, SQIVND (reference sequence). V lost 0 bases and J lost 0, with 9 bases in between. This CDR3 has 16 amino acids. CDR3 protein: CASSIEGRRSYNEQFF. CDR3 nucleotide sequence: TGTGCCAGTAGTATAGAAGGCAGGCGCTCCTACAATGAGCAGTTCTTC.

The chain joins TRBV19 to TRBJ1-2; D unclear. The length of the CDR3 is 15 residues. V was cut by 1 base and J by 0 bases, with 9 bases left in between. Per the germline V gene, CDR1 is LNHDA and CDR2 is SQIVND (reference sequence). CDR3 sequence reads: CASSIVPPANYGYTF. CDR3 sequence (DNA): TGTGCCAGTAGTATAGTCCCCCCAGCTAACTATGGCTACACCTTC. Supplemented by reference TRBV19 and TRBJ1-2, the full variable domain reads DGGITQSPKYLFRKEGQNVTLSCEQNLNHDAMYWYRQDPGQGLRLIYYSQIVNDFQKGDIAEGYSVSREKKESFPLTVTSAQKNPTAFYLCASSIVPPANYGYTFGSGTRLTVV.

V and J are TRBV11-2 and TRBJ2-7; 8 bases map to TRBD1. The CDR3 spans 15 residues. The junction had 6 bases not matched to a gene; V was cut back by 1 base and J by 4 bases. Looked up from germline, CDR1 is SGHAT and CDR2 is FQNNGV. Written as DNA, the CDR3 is TGTGCCAGCAGCTTAGGTACAGGGGGAGGTTACGAGCAGTACTTC. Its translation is CASSLGTGGGYEQYF.

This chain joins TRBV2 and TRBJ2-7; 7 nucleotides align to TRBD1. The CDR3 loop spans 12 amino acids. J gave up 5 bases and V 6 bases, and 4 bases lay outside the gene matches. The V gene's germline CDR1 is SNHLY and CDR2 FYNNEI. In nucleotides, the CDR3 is TGTGCCAGCAGAGATGACAGGGACGAGCAGTACTTC. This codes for CASRDDRDEQYF.

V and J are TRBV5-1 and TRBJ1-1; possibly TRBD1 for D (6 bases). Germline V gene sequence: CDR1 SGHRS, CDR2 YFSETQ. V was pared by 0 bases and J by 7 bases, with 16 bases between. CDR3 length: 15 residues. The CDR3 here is CASSLGDTRRGEAFF. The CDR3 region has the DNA TGCGCCAGCAGCTTGGGGGACACCCGTCGGGGTGAAGCTTTCTTT.

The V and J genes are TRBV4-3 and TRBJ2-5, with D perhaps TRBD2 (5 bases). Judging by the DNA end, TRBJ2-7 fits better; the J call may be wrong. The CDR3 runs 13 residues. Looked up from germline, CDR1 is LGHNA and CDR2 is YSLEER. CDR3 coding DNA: TGCGCCAGCAGCCAGGCGGGCTCCTACGAGCAGTACTTC. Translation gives CASSQAGSYEQYF.

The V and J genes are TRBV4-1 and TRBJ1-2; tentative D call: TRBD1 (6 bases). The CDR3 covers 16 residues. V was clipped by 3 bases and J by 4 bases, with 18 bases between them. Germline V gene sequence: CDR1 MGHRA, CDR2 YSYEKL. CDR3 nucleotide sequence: TGCGCCAGCAGCCACCGACCGGGACAAAGGACCTATGGCTACACCTTC. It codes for CASSHRPGQRTYGYTF.